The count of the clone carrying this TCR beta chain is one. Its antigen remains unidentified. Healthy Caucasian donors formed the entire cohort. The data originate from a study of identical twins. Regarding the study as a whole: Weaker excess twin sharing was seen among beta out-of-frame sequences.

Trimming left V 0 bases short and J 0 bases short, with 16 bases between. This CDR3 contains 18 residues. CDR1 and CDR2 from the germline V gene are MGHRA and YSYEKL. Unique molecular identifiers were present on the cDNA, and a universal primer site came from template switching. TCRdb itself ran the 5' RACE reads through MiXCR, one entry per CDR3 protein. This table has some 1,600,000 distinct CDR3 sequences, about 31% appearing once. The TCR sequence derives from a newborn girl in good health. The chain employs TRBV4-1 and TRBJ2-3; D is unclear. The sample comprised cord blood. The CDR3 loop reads CASSQDSAASRSTDTQYF. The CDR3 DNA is TGCGCCAGCAGCCAAGATTCTGCGGCATCCCGCAGCACAGATACGCAGTATTTT.